The rows below give T cell receptor beta chains drawn from one sample of a study of spatial heterogeneity in lung cancer. TCRdb reprocessed the 5' RACE reads via MiXCR and lists one record per CDR3 protein. Of 3,000 to 3,500 distinct CDR3 sequences listed, roughly 13% are singletons. Source: lung tumor tissue, taken at surgery. The receptors come from a male donor with early-stage non-small cell lung cancer. CDR3s include the opening cysteine and the closing phenylalanine or tryptophan. A D gene is named only where the DNA matches it firmly. Clone size appears in some rows only: once, few, many, or a class for an expanded clone.

D	size	V	J	DNA	CDR3
NA	few	TRBV7-9	TRBJ2-7	TGTGCCAGCAGCACCTACTACGAGCAGTACTTC	CASSTYYEQYF
NA	NA	TRBV5-1	TRBJ2-5	TGCGCCAGCAGCCCCTCAGGGGATGAGCAAGAGACCCAGTACTTC	CASSPSGDEQETQYF
NA	many	TRBV4-1	TRBJ1-5	TGCGCCAGCAGCCGGGCAGGTAATCAGCCCCAGCATTTT	CASSRAGNQPQHF
NA	medium-sized	TRBV29-1	TRBJ2-7	TGCAGCGTGTCGGAAGGGGGTTCCTACGAGCAGTACTTC	CSVSEGGSYEQYF
TRBD2	medium-sized	TRBV5-6	TRBJ2-1	TGTGCCAGCAGCTTGAGGACTAGCGGTAACAATGAGCAGTTCTTC	CASSLRTSGNNEQFF
TRBD2	medium-sized	TRBV4-3	TRBJ2-1	TGCGCCAGCAGCCAAGCCCCTAGCGGGGGAAGCTCCTACAATGAGCAGTTCTTC	CASSQAPSGGSSYNEQFF
NA	few	TRBV6-5	TRBJ2-7	TGTGCCAGCGGCAGGGGCTACGAGCAGTACTTC	CASGRGYEQYF
TRBD2	medium-sized	TRBV7-9	TRBJ2-2	TGTGCCAGCACCCCCCCCACTAGCGGAGCGAACACCGGGGAGCTGTTTTTT	CASTPPTSGANTGELFF
NA	NA	TRBV4-3	TRBJ2-5	TGCGCCAGCAGCCTGACCGGGGGGACAGGAGAGACCCAGTACTTC	CASSLTGGTGETQYF
TRBD1	NA	TRBV19	TRBJ2-2	TGTGCCAGTAGAAGGGACAGGGGGCCGACCGGGGAGCTGTTTTTT	CASRRDRGPTGELFF
NA	many	TRBV12-3/TRBV12-4	TRBJ1-2	TGTGCCAGCAGGAAAAACTATGGCTACACCTTC	CASRKNYGYTF
NA	few	TRBV6-5	TRBJ2-6	TGTGCCAGCAGTGACGTTGGGGCCAACGTCCTGACTTTC	CASSDVGANVLTF
NA	NA	TRBV20-1	TRBJ2-5	TGCAGTGCTAGAAGGGGGGAGACCCAGTACTTC	CSARRGETQYF
NA	medium-sized	TRBV7-2	TRBJ2-2	TGTGCCAGCAGCGACGACAGTAGGAGCACCGGGGAGCTGTTTTTT	CASSDDSRSTGELFF
NA	large	TRBV29-1	TRBJ2-5	TGCAGCGTTGAAGACAGGCAATACCAAGAGACCCAGTACTTC	CSVEDRQYQETQYF
TRBD1	medium-sized	TRBV30	TRBJ2-2	TGTGCCTGGGAAACAGGGGAAAACGGGGAGCTGTTTTTT	CAWETGENGELFF